The rows below give T cell receptor beta chains drawn from one sample of a study of cytomegalovirus exposure and HLA in healthy donors. Assay used: immunoSEQ multiplex PCR; TCRdb lists only in-frame clones, some missing. Among approximately 170,000 clones listed, 75% to 95% were seen once. The sample taken for sequencing was PBMCs. These receptors were obtained from a woman aged 18-29 years in good health and CMV-seropositive. Each CDR3 is given with its conserved first and last residue. D genes are given only for firm matches. Clone size is given for some rows only: seen once, a few or many times, or a class if the clone is expanded.

V	D	J	size	DNA	CDR3
TRBV7-8	-	TRBJ2-5	-	TGTGCCAGCAGCCTCCTTAATAGCTGGGAGACCCAGTACTTC	CASSLLNSWETQYF
TRBV11-1	-	TRBJ2-3	-	TGTGCCAGCAGCTTAGATCTCTCTAGGGGCCCAGATACGCAGTATTTT	CASSLDLSRGPDTQYF
TRBV4-1	-	TRBJ2-4	-	TGCGCCAGCAGCCAGGGCCGGACAGTATCCCTAGCCAAAAACATTCAGTACTTC	CASSQGRTVSLAKNIQYF
TRBV9	-	TRBJ2-1	-	TGTGCCAGCAGCCTCGAGGGGGGGCGGCTCCGCTCCTACAATGAGCAGTTCTTC	CASSLEGGRLRSYNEQFF
TRBV7-6	TRBD2	TRBJ2-5	-	TGTGCCAGCAGCTTAGTGGCTAGCGGGAGTCCGGAAACCCAGTACTTC	CASSLVASGSPETQYF
TRBV7-9	TRBD2	TRBJ2-1	-	TGTGCCAGCAGCTTAGGACTAGCGGGAAAGTATGAGCAGTTCTTC	CASSLGLAGKYEQFF
TRBV29-1	-	TRBJ2-5	-	TGCAGCGTTGCCGCCAGGGAGACCCAGTACTTC	CSVAARETQYF
TRBV5-1	TRBD1	TRBJ2-2	-	TGCGCCAGCAGCGCAAGGACAGGGGGCACCGGGGAGCTGTTTTTT	CASSARTGGTGELFF
TRBV28	TRBD2	TRBJ2-1	-	TGTGCCAGCAGTTTATACGGGAGGGCGGGTAACAATGAGCAGTTCTTC	CASSLYGRAGNNEQFF
TRBV7-2	TRBD1	TRBJ2-7	-	TGTGCCAGCAGCTTACTGGGACAGGGGGTGAATGCGGGCCTCGAGCAGTACTTC	CASSLLGQGVNAGLEQYF
TRBV11-2	TRBD2	TRBJ2-2	once	TGTGCCAGCAACCTACCGGGACTAGACCCCGGGGAGCTGTTTTTT	CASNLPGLDPGELFF
TRBV11-3	-	TRBJ2-5	-	TGTGCCAGCAGCTCCACAGGGATCGAGACCCAGTACTTC	CASSSTGIETQYF
TRBV25-1	-	TRBJ1-4	-	TGTGCCAGCAGTTTCCACAGGGCGGAGGCTAATGAAAAACTGTTTTTT	CASSFHRAEANEKLFF
TRBV7-8	TRBD1	TRBJ2-5	-	TGTGCCAGCAGCCCAAGGTGGGACAGACAAGAGACCCAGTACTTC	CASSPRWDRQETQYF
TRBV11-2	-	TRBJ2-1	-	TGTGCCAGCAGCTTAAACGGCGGTAATGAGCAGTTCTTC	CASSLNGGNEQFF
TRBV2	TRBD2	TRBJ2-3	-	TGTGCCAGCAGTGAGGGGGGACTAGGGCGACGTACAGATACGCAGTATTTT	CASSEGGLGRRTDTQYF
TRBV21-1	-	TRBJ2-1	-	TGTGCCAGCAGCAAGGGACGGGGACAGGGAAGCTCCTACAATGAGCAGTTCTTC	CASSKGRGQGSSYNEQFF
TRBV19	-	TRBJ1-2	-	TGTGCCAGTAGTCCCCAAGCGACAGGCCATTCTATCAAGGGCTACACCTTC	CASSPQATGHSIKGYTF
TRBV12-5	-	TRBJ1-3	once	TGTGCTAGTGGTTTAGTTCCCGGTACTGGAAACACCATATATTTT	CASGLVPGTGNTIYF
TRBV29-1	-	TRBJ1-2	-	TGCAGCGTTGTGGCTGGGGCGTCGAACTATGGCTACACCTTC	CSVVAGASNYGYTF
TRBV5-8	TRBD1	TRBJ2-3	-	TGTGCCAGCAGCCTACAGGGGGCAGGAAGAGATACGCAGTATTTT	CASSLQGAGRDTQYF
TRBV11-1	TRBD1	TRBJ2-6	-	TGTGCCAGCAGCTCCGACAGGGGGCGGGGGGCCAACGTCCTGACTTTC	CASSSDRGRGANVLTF
TRBV6-5	-	TRBJ1-5	-	TGTGCCAGCAGTTACTCGGCACATCCCAATCAGCCCCAGCATTTT	CASSYSAHPNQPQHF
TRBV5-1	-	TRBJ2-5	-	TGCGCCAGCAGCTTGACCTACAGGGGGGGTGAGACCCAGTACTTC	CASSLTYRGGETQYF
TRBV27	-	TRBJ2-1	-	TGTGCCAGCAGTTTAAGAAGACAGTACAATGAGCAGTTCTTC	CASSLRRQYNEQFF
TRBV9	TRBD1	TRBJ1-1	once	TGTGCCAGCAGCGCATATGGACAGGGAACAAACACTGAAGCTTTCTTT	CASSAYGQGTNTEAFF
TRBV4-3	-	TRBJ2-5	-	TGCGCCAGCAGCCACTCAGGGCTCCAAGAGACCCAGTACTTC	CASSHSGLQETQYF
TRBV27	TRBD1	TRBJ2-1	-	TGTGCCAGCAGTTTAGAGGGGGCAGCCTACAATGAGCAGTTCTTC	CASSLEGAAYNEQFF
TRBV7-8	TRBD1	TRBJ2-5	-	TGTGCCAGCAGCCCCCGGGACAGGGGGTATTTGTACTTC	CASSPRDRGYLYF
TRBV5-1	TRBD2	TRBJ2-1	-	TGCGCCAGCAGCAGAACTAGCGGGGCATACAATGAGCAGTTCTTC	CASSRTSGAYNEQFF
TRBV11-3	TRBD1	TRBJ2-5	-	TGTGCCAGCACGCAAGGGGGCTGGGAGACCCAGTACTTC	CASTQGGWETQYF
TRBV12-5	TRBD1	TRBJ2-7	-	TGTGCTAGTGGTTTGGCTCTTGGACAGGGGGCATCCTACGAGCAGTACTTC	CASGLALGQGASYEQYF
TRBV11-3	TRBD1	TRBJ2-5	-	TGTGCCAGCAGCTTAGATTCCGGGACAGGGGGTGAGACCCAGTACTTC	CASSLDSGTGGETQYF
TRBV10-3	-	TRBJ2-7	-	TGTGCCATCAGTGAAGCAGGAACCTACGAGCAGTACTTC	CAISEAGTYEQYF
TRBV4-1	-	TRBJ2-7	-	TGCGCCAGCAGCCAAGATCCTAGGGGTAGCTCCTACGAGCAGTACTTC	CASSQDPRGSSYEQYF
TRBV6-6	-	TRBJ1-5	-	TGTGCCAGCAGTTACCAGCTACAGAATCAGCCCCAGCATTTT	CASSYQLQNQPQHF
TRBV6-1	-	TRBJ2-7	-	TGTGCCAGCAGTCCAAGGGACTCCGGCTCCTACGAGCAGTACTTC	CASSPRDSGSYEQYF
TRBV5-3	TRBD2	TRBJ2-1	-	TGTGCCAGAATCCGGGGGAGCGGGGCCAATGAGCAGTTCTTC	CARIRGSGANEQFF
TRBV18	TRBD2	TRBJ2-7	-	TGTGCCAGCTCACCACCGGGGAGCGGGGCATCCTACGAGCAGTACTTC	CASSPPGSGASYEQYF
TRBV6-5	TRBD1	TRBJ1-2	-	TGTGCCAGCAGTTTCGGGACAGGGGGCTACACCTTC	CASSFGTGGYTF
TRBV28	-	TRBJ1-3	-	TGTGCCAGCAGTTTAACAGGAACCTCTGGAAACACCATATATTTT	CASSLTGTSGNTIYF
TRBV29-1	TRBD2	TRBJ2-5	once	TGCAGCGTTGGAGTTAGCGGGAAAGAGACCCAGTACTTC	CSVGVSGKETQYF
TRBV6-6	-	TRBJ2-3	-	TGTGCCAGCTCCTCAGGGGCGGGTACGACAGATACGCAGTATTTT	CASSSGAGTTDTQYF
TRBV5-4	-	TRBJ2-6	-	TGTGCCAGCAGCTTGCGCCACAGCTCTGGGGCCAACGTCCTGACTTTC	CASSLRHSSGANVLTF
TRBV10-3	-	TRBJ1-4	-	TGTGCCATCAGAGGGGCGGCTAATGAAAAACTGTTTTTT	CAIRGAANEKLFF
TRBV18	TRBD1	TRBJ2-2	-	TGTGCCAGCTCACAAGGACAGGGGGGCACCGGGGAGCTGTTTTTT	CASSQGQGGTGELFF
TRBV27	TRBD1	TRBJ1-5	-	TGTGCCAGCAGTCGACTTGACAGGGGCTTCAATCAGCCCCAGCATTTT	CASSRLDRGFNQPQHF
TRBV11-3	TRBD1	TRBJ1-1	once	TGTGCCAGCAGCTTAGATAAGGCAGGGGGCACTGAAGCTTTCTTT	CASSLDKAGGTEAFF
TRBV5-1	-	TRBJ2-7	-	TGCGCCAGCAGCTTGGGGCAGGGTGGCTCCGAGCAGTACTTC	CASSLGQGGSEQYF
TRBV13	-	TRBJ2-7	-	TGTGCCAGCAGCTTAGGACTAGCCGGCTCTTACGAGCAGTACTTC	CASSLGLAGSYEQYF
TRBV4-3	-	TRBJ2-1	-	TGCGCCAGCAGCCAAGGGTGGGGACTGTACGATGAGCAGTTCTTC	CASSQGWGLYDEQFF
TRBV28	-	TRBJ1-4	-	TGTGCCAGCAGTTCGGGACAACGGCCAAAACTGTTTTTT	CASSSGQRPKLFF
TRBV19	TRBD1	TRBJ2-6	few	TGTGCCAGCAAGACAGGGAGCTCTGGGGCCAACGTCCTGACTTTC	CASKTGSSGANVLTF
TRBV5-6	-	TRBJ1-5	-	TGTGCCAGCAGCTTGCAAGGGGCCCTTAATCAGCCCCAGCATTTT	CASSLQGALNQPQHF
TRBV4-2	-	TRBJ2-7	-	TGTGCCAGCAGCCAAGTAAGCCTAATCGGGTTGAGCCCCTACGAGCAGTACTTC	CASSQVSLIGLSPYEQYF